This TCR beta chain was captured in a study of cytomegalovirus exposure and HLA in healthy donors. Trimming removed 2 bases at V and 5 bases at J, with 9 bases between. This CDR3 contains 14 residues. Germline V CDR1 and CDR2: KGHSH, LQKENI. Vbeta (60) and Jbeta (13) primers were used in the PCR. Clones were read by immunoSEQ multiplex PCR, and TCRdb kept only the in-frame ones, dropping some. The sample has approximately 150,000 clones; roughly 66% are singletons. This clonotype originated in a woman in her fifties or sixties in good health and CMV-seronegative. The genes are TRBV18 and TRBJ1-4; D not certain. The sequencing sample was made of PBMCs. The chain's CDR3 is CASSPGGGNEKLFF. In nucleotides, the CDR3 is TGTGCCAGCTCACCAGGCGGCGGAAATGAAAAACTGTTTTTT.